These 24 T cell receptor beta chains were sequenced from one sample in a study of early T cells in non-severe SARS-CoV-2 infection. TCRdb re-analysed the 5' RACE reads in MiXCR, keeping a single row per CDR3 protein. The table shows tens of thousands of distinct CDR3 sequences, with under 15% occurring only once. The sample was whole blood. The receptors were sampled from an adult who was a healthcare worker with PCR-confirmed SARS-CoV-2 infection or an uninfected control (not recorded which).

The chain carries TRBV20-1 and TRBJ1-2; 8 bases are shared with TRBD1. This CDR3 is built from 15 residues. The germline V gene has CDR1 DFQATT and CDR2 SNEGSKA (reference sequence). The ends lost 4 bases at V and 4 bases at J; junction bases unmatched: 11. CDR3 sequence reads: CSATGGESSPYGYTF. CDR3 DNA sequence: TGCAGTGCTACAGGGGGCGAATCGAGCCCCTATGGCTACACCTTC.

This clonotype appeared many times. The chain combines TRBV28 with TRBJ2-5; no clear D gene. CDR1 is MDHEN, CDR2 SYDVKM, per germline. Trimming shortened V by 5 bases and J by 2 bases, and 6 bases separated the two germline ends. The CDR3 totals 12 residues. The DNA of the CDR3 is TGTGCCAGCAGTCATATGCAAGAGACCCAGTACTTC. Its protein is CASSHMQETQYF.

The chain recombines TRBV9 with TRBJ2-6; D is possibly TRBD1 (6 bases). The germline V gene has CDR1 SGDLS and CDR2 YYNGEE. V shed 4 bases and J shed 2 bases, with 25 bases lying between them. The CDR3 is 20 amino acids. The CDR3 spells CASSPDGVEQGSAGANVLTF. The CDR3 DNA is TGTGCCAGCAGCCCAGATGGGGTGGAACAGGGAAGCGCTGGGGCCAACGTCCTGACTTTC.

By share, this clonotype counts as medium-sized. V usage is TRBV7-2 and J usage is TRBJ1-6, with D unclear. CDR3 length equals 13 residues. Germline CDR1 SGHTA, CDR2 FQGNSA. V gave up 5 bases and J gave up 5 bases, with 7 bases separating them. CDR3 amino acids: CASSLRNNSPLHF. CDR3 sequence (DNA): TGTGCCAGCAGCCTTAGGAATAATTCACCCCTCCACTTT. Using reference TRBV7-2 and TRBJ1-6 for the parts outside the CDR3, the full variable domain is GAGVSQSPSNKVTEKGKDVELRCDPISGHTALYWYRQSLGQGLEFLIYFQGNSAPDKSGLPSDRFSAERTGGSVSTLTIQRTQQEDSAVYLCASSLRNNSPLHFGNGTRLTVT.

CDR3 nucleotides: TGTGCCAGCCCATATCCCAGGGCTAGCGGGGTTCCAGATACGCAGTATTTT. Its protein product is CASPYPRASGVPDTQYF. This chain joins TRBV6-5 and TRBJ2-3, with 9 bases identical to TRBD2. Germline CDR1 reads MNHEY; CDR2 reads SVGAGI. The CDR3 loop spans 17 amino acids. V trimming: 8 bases; J trimming: 4 bases; junction bases outside the gene matches: 16.

The sample holds many counts of this clonotype. The rearrangement links TRBV5-1 to TRBJ1-2, with D possibly matching TRBD1 (6 bases). The CDR3 is 16 amino acids. Per germline, CDR1 SGHRS and CDR2 YFSETQ. The ends were cut back, 4 bases at V and 4 bases at J, with 20 bases in the middle. The CDR3 reads CASSLLANRESYGYTF. The DNA of the CDR3 is TGCGCCAGCAGCCTCCTCGCGAACAGGGAGAGCTATGGCTACACCTTC.

In this sample, this clonotype turned up many times. This chain uses TRBV11-1 with TRBJ2-4; maybe TRBD2 (7 bases). This CDR3 is built from 17 residues. The ends were cut back, 2 bases at V and 0 bases at J, with 14 bases in the middle. The germline V gene encodes CDR1 SGHAT and CDR2 FQDESV (reference sequence). The CDR3 is CASSLIGGARAKNIQYF. DNA for the CDR3: TGTGCCAGCAGCTTAATAGGGGGGGCTAGAGCCAAAAACATTCAGTACTTC.

For the CDR3, the DNA is TGCAGCGCGACCGCCTACAATGAGCAGTTCTTC. Translating it yields CSATAYNEQFF. The chain combines TRBV29-1 with TRBJ2-1, with D hard to call. Per the germline V gene, CDR1 is SQVTM and CDR2 is ANQGSEA. This CDR3 is built from 11 residues. Trimming cost V 7 bases and J 2 bases, with 6 bases left between them.

This clonotype was observed a few times. The V gene is TRBV12-3 or TRBV12-4, the J gene TRBJ2-7, with TRBD1 identical over 9 bases. V shed 5 bases and J 6 bases; nucleotides not matched to a gene: 11. The CDR3 covers 15 residues. The CDR3 DNA sequence: TGTGCCAGCAGTCCGTCTACAGGGGGCCCGGGCGAGCAGTACGTC. This sequence encodes CASSPSTGGPGEQYV.

The chain has TRBV2 and TRBJ2-1; 11 bases match TRBD2. Trimming removed 7 bases from V and 7 bases from J; junction bases left unmatched: 6. The CDR3 covers 14 residues. Germline lookup yields CDR1 SNHLY and CDR2 FYNNEI. The CDR3 sequence: CASISGGAKNEQFF. The CDR3 DNA is TGTGCCAGCATTAGCGGGGGGGCCAAGAATGAGCAGTTCTTC.

The DNA of the CDR3 is TGTGCCAGCAGCGGGAGTTTTAATGAAAAACTGTTTTTT. Amino acids: CASSGSFNEKLFF. The V and J genes are TRBV28 and TRBJ1-4; D unclear. Germline-derived CDR1 and CDR2 are MDHEN and SYDVKM. V was cut by 6 bases and J by 4 bases, with 9 bases left in between. The CDR3 sequence is 13 residues long.

V usage is TRBV20-1 and J usage is TRBJ2-3; TRBD1 matches at 7 bases. Germline trimming cut 6 bases from V and 2 bases from J; bases unmatched to any gene: 5. CDR1 is DFQATT, CDR2 SNEGSKA, per germline (reference sequence). The CDR3 is 13 amino acids. CDR3 DNA: TGCAGTGCCGAGACAGGGAACACAGATACGCAGTATTTT. Residues: CSAETGNTDTQYF.

In this sample, this clonotype turned up a few times. The chain couples TRBV4-1 to TRBJ1-4, with 7 bases matching TRBD1. CDR1 MGHRA and CDR2 YSYEKL come from the germline V gene. The CDR3 runs 15 residues. Unmatched junction bases numbered 5, after V lost 4 bases and J lost 3 bases. As DNA, the CDR3 is TGCGCCAGCAGCCTCCGACAGGGCTCTAATGAAAAACTGTTTTTT. Its translation: CASSLRQGSNEKLFF.

The V gene is TRBV7-8, the J gene TRBJ2-2, with TRBD1 matching over 10 bases. There are 15 residues in the CDR3. The V gene's germline CDR1 is SGHVS and CDR2 FQNEAQ. The V gene end was trimmed by 4 bases and the J gene end by 4 bases; junction bases not matched to a gene: 3. The CDR3 here is CASSWGTGATGELFF. As DNA, the CDR3 is TGTGCCAGCAGCTGGGGGACAGGGGCCACCGGGGAGCTGTTTTTT.

This clonotype was observed a few times. The J gene is TRBJ2-2, the V gene TRBV12-3 or TRBV12-4; 7 bases are shared with TRBD2. The CDR3 is made up of 15 amino acids. J gave up 3 bases and V 5 bases, and 6 bases lay outside the gene matches. The CDR3 loop reads CASSLAGDHTGELFF. The CDR3, as DNA: TGTGCCAGCAGTCTTGCGGGGGATCACACCGGGGAGCTGTTTTTT.

This clonotype was observed a handful of times. This rearrangement joins TRBV20-1 to TRBJ2-1, with 7 bases that match TRBD1. This CDR3 has 12 residues. The V and J ends lost 6 bases and 7 bases, in that order; junction bases with no gene match: 6. From germline, CDR1 is DFQATT and CDR2 SNEGSKA (reference sequence). CDR3 coding DNA: TGCAGTGCGTGGGACAGTGTTAATGAGCAGTTCTTC. Translated, it gives CSAWDSVNEQFF.

This clonotype was counted at least ten times. The chain has TRBV20-1 and TRBJ2-3, with D hard to call. V gave up 0 bases and J gave up 7 bases, with 14 bases separating them. The V gene's germline CDR1 is DFQATT and CDR2 SNEGSKA (reference sequence). The CDR3 spans 14 residues. For the CDR3, the DNA is TGCAGTGCTAGAGACACAAAACTGGTCCATACGCAGTATTTT. This sequence encodes CSARDTKLVHTQYF.

This clonotype came up a few times. The CDR3 sequence: CAISESSNEQFF. CDR3 nucleotide sequence: TGTGCCATCAGTGAGTCGAGCAATGAGCAGTTCTTC. The chain recombines TRBV10-3 with TRBJ2-1; D gene ambiguous. CDR1 is ENHRY, CDR2 SYGVKD, per germline. The V end lost 0 bases, the J end lost 6 bases, and 3 bases lay between the germline ends. CDR3 length equals 12 residues.

The table lists this clonotype with a few counts. The chain couples TRBV29-1 to TRBJ2-2; TRBD1 might be the D (6 bases). The germline CDR1 and CDR2 sequences are SQVTM and ANQGSEA. Between the trimmed V and J ends, which lost 6 bases and 1 base, there was a span of 12 bases. The length of the CDR3 is 14 residues. CDR3 region: CSVGEQGNTGELFF. The CDR3, as DNA: TGCAGCGTAGGCGAACAGGGGAACACCGGGGAGCTGTTTTTT.

This clonotype has only a few counts. V gene TRBV6-2 or TRBV6-3 combines with J gene TRBJ1-1, with D uncertain. Germline loops: CDR1 MNHEY, CDR2 SVGEGT. The CDR3 covers 13 residues. V was trimmed by 7 bases and J by 3 bases, leaving 12 bases between them. CDR3 loop: CASTQLWDTEAFF. CDR3 coding DNA: TGTGCCAGCACTCAATTGTGGGACACTGAAGCTTTCTTT.

This sequence joins TRBV25-1 and TRBJ1-1; TRBD1 is a possible D gene (5 bases). The ends were cut back, 5 bases at V and 1 base at J, with 11 bases in the middle. CDR1 and CDR2 (germline): MGHDK, SYGVNS. The CDR3 length is 14 residues. As DNA, the CDR3 is TGTGCCAGCAGTAGGCAGGGCCGGAACACTGAAGCTTTCTTT. Translating it yields CASSRQGRNTEAFF.

The sample holds many counts of this clonotype. The chain is built from TRBV2 and TRBJ1-5, with D tentatively TRBD1 (5 bases). The germline V gene encodes CDR1 SNHLY and CDR2 FYNNEI. The CDR3 consists of 13 residues. Trimming took 7 bases from V and 0 from J, leaving 7 bases between them. The CDR3 here is CASKRGSNQPQHF. For the CDR3, the DNA is TGTGCCAGCAAGAGGGGTAGCAATCAGCCCCAGCATTTT.

This clonotype was counted only a few times. This rearrangement joins TRBV18 to TRBJ2-5; TRBD2 aligns across 7 bases. CDR1 is KGHSH, CDR2 LQKENI, per germline. CDR3 size: 15 residues. V shed 5 bases and J 2 bases; nucleotides not matched to a gene: 8. The CDR3 region is CASSSGLAVQETQYF. DNA of the CDR3: TGTGCCAGCTCATCCGGGCTAGCGGTACAAGAGACCCAGTACTTC. The full variable domain, completed using reference TRBV18 and TRBJ2-5, is NAGVMQNPRHLVRRRGQEARLRCSPMKGHSHVYWYRQLPEEGLKFMVYLQKENIIDESGMPKERFSAEFPKEGPSILRIQQVVRGDSAAYFCASSSGLAVQETQYFGPGTRLLVL.

To note about this clonotype: A much larger clone differs by one base, so this may be a read error. The chain combines TRBV29-1 with TRBJ2-1; 10 nucleotides align to TRBD2. CDR3 size: 15 residues. CDR1 and CDR2 from the germline V gene are SQVTM and ANQGSEA. CDR3 residues: CSVAGGTTTYNKQFF. The DNA for the CDR3 is TGCAGCGTAGCGGGGGGGACCACTACCTACAATAAGCAGTTCTTC.